This T cell receptor beta chain stems from a study of T cell repertoires in cytomegalovirus infection. Study-level information: Newly reported HLA-C-restricted and thoroughly characterized HLA-B-restricted CMV epitopes were employed. Based on public TCR beta signatures, there were indications of CMV infection and of a matching HLA type. Study results and limitations: Cumulative public TCR beta family frequency identified carriers of CMV plus the relevant HLA. What dominated the ex vivo response were HLA-C-restricted CMV-specific TCR beta clonotypes.

This clonotype appeared a few times. The antigen remains unidentified. The CDR3 loop spans 16 amino acids. Trimming left V 5 bases short and J 0 bases short, with 13 bases between. In germline, CDR1 is SEHNR, CDR2 FQNEAQ (reference sequence). TCRdb reprocessed the reads with MiXCR, giving one entry per CDR3 protein. Among roughly 990,000 distinct CDR3 sequences, roughly 31% were seen once, and the ten largest hold roughly 12%. The receptor comes from a human donor in good health (CMV status not recorded). Some clones in this sample may be carry-over from other donors' samples. The chain carries TRBV7-9 and TRBJ1-4; D is unresolved. Sequenced here: cultured CD8+ T cells from PBMCs, sampled from culture after CMV antigen stimulation. As DNA, the CDR3 is TGTGCCAGCAGCGAAAGGGTAGTCTCAACTAATGAAAAACTGTTTTTT. It yields the protein CASSERVVSTNEKLFF. The full variable domain, completed using reference TRBV7-9 and TRBJ1-4, is DTGVSQNPRHKITKRGQNVTFRCDPISEHNRLYWYRQTLGQGPEFLTYFQNEAQLEKSRLLSDRFSAERPKGSFSTLEIQRTEQGDSAMYLCASSERVVSTNEKLFFGSGTQLSVL.